The clone carrying this T cell receptor beta chain was seen ten or more times. Its antigen remains unidentified. This CDR3 is built from 19 residues. Trimming removed 0 bases at V and 1 base at J, with 21 bases between. Germline-derived CDR1 and CDR2 are LNHNV and YYDKDF (reference sequence). The data derive from a study of regulatory T cells in long-lasting Graves disease. General study points: Sampling was limited to peripheral blood rather than thyroid tissue.

With iRepertoire HTBI primers and Arm-PCR of CDR3 regions, TCR beta libraries were built. A single record per CDR3 protein comes from TCRdb applying MiXCR to the multiplex PCR reads. The sample includes more than 300,000 distinct CDR3 sequences, approximately 23% of them seen just once. The time point denotes: persistent/refractory GD, antithyroid drugs over 5 years with positive TRAb. Construction of the TCR library relied on RNA isolated from PBMCs. EDTA tubes collected 7.5 to 9.5 milliliters of peripheral blood. The chain links TRBV15 to TRBJ2-5; D is ambiguous. The specimen comprised peripheral blood mononuclear cells (PBMCs), sampled when the disease was refractory, from a patient treated with antithyroid drugs. The TCR originated in a woman aged 40 to 50 with Graves disease. The CDR3 nucleotides are TGTGCCACCAGCAGAGAATTACTGAAGTTTCCCCCCTCCCAAGAGACCCAGTACTTC. Translation gives CATSRELLKFPPSQETQYF.